This T cell receptor beta chain was found in a study of patients and donors after allogeneic stem cell transplantation. The CDR3 loop spans 12 amino acids. From germline, CDR1 is SQVTM and CDR2 ANQGSEA. V was clipped by 4 bases and J by 7 bases, with 13 bases between them. This clonotype was seen a handful of times. TCRdb processed the RT-PCR reads anew with MiXCR; each CDR3 protein has one entry. The sample lists 900,000 to 1,000,000 distinct CDR3 sequences, approximately 19% occurring once. This TCR was recovered from a human donor who was either an allogeneic HSCT recipient or a stem cell or donor lymphocyte infusion donor (not recorded which). It is not recorded whose cells these are; they may come from a transplant donor. V usage is TRBV29-1 and J usage is TRBJ1-1; D unclear. Sequenced material: blood, either unsorted or a sorted T cell fraction (not recorded which). CDR3 sequence reads: CSVGEAGSEAFF. CDR3 bases: TGCAGCGTTGGGGAGGCCGGGAGTGAAGCTTTCTTT.